This record concerns one T cell receptor (beta chain) sequence. TCRdb re-called the 5' RACE reads with MiXCR, one entry per CDR3 protein. The repertoire holds about 67,000 distinct CDR3 sequences, with roughly a sixth as singletons. This specimen belongs to a study of HIV-infected patients and healthy controls. Sequenced input: CD4+ T cells from blood. This clonotype originated in a human donor in good health.

CDR3 nucleotide sequence: TGCGCCAGCAGCCGTGGGGCCGGGACTAGCGCGAACCATGAGCAGTTCTTC. Encoded protein: CASSRGAGTSANHEQFF. The gene calls are TRBV4-3 and TRBJ2-1, with TRBD2 identical over 10 bases. This CDR3 has 17 amino acids. J was trimmed by 8 bases and V by 4 bases; bases with no gene match: 14. Germline V gene data show CDR1 as LGHNA and CDR2 as YSLEER.